This entry describes one TCR beta chain. Its matching antigen is unknown. The data are from a study of molecular identifiers for immune sequencing clone quantification. Across the whole study: In replicates, the authors split RNA from roughly 20,000 or 100,000 naive CD8 cells five ways and sequenced four. Broader study findings: Among about a million naive cells, as was reported, spiked Jurkat TCR RNA from one cell was detectable.

Input for naive CD8 libraries was about 19,000 to 1,100,000 sorted cells; the RNA fraction used was 10%, 30% or 50%. Germline V gives CDR1 MNHEY, CDR2 SMNVEV (reference sequence). Trimming pared 2 bases from V and 8 bases from J, leaving 21 bases between. The CDR3 totals 16 residues. Previously described methods and listed TCR primers were used for bulk TCR libraries. MiXCR was run by TCRdb on the PCR reads, yielding one entry per CDR3 protein. This table has about 500,000 distinct CDR3 sequences, less than 30% appearing once. Material: naive CD8+ T cells from blood, with Jurkat cell RNA spiked in. As to subset: FACS-sorted CD8+CD4-CCR7+CD45RA+ naive T cells. V is TRBV27 and J is TRBJ1-1; the D gene is possibly TRBD1 (5 bases). The origin of this receptor is a human donor in good health. Some libraries in this study had Jurkat cell RNA spiked in. CDR3 DNA sequence: TGTGCCAGCAGTTTAATACCTGCAGGGCCCCAAACGGAAGCTTTCTTT. Translating it yields CASSLIPAGPQTEAFF.